The rows below give T cell receptor beta chains drawn from one sample of a study of T cells after yellow fever vaccination. TCRdb processed the 5' RACE reads anew with MiXCR; each CDR3 protein has one entry. The sample has 250,000 or so distinct CDR3 sequences, less than 9% seen once. The sequenced sample was CD4+ T cells sorted from PBMCs, obtained 15 days after the yellow fever booster vaccination. The receptors derive from a man aged 30-40 years who received the YFV17D yellow fever vaccine. CDR3s include the opening cysteine and the closing phenylalanine or tryptophan. A D gene is named only where the DNA matches it firmly.

cdr3_aa j_call d_call v_call
CASSRLGQTYEQYF TRBJ2-7 TRBD1 TRBV18
CASSEVRDHEGGGEQFF TRBJ2-1 - TRBV25-1
CSAITGRAYEQYF TRBJ2-7 - TRBV20-1
CATSGTDDFYEQYF TRBJ2-7 TRBD1 TRBV24-1
CSVGDNPNYGYTF TRBJ1-2 - TRBV29-1
CSASLGLAPFF TRBJ2-1 TRBD2 TRBV20-1
CASSNRDSGLLWDYEQYF TRBJ2-7 - TRBV21-1
CSARGVLTEAFF TRBJ1-1 - TRBV20-1
CASSLNRQGGGGELFF TRBJ2-2 TRBD1 TRBV5-5
CASSSGQIYNEQFF TRBJ2-1 - TRBV5-1
CATGRTETQYF TRBJ2-5 - TRBV6-2/TRBV6-3
CASSSPSPGLAGVVNEQFF TRBJ2-1 TRBD2 TRBV28
CASSHDYQPQHF TRBJ1-5 - TRBV7-2
CASSLTGLPGGETQYF TRBJ2-5 TRBD2 TRBV5-4
CASSIMGQDYEQYF TRBJ2-7 TRBD1 TRBV19
CASSFGTNTEAFF TRBJ1-1 - TRBV11-2
CASSDRGSGADTQYF TRBJ2-3 - TRBV12-3/TRBV12-4
CASRGTSGRRNNEQFF TRBJ2-1 TRBD2 TRBV19
CSAIPGGTSETQYF TRBJ2-5 - TRBV20-1
CASSLETSGGYTF TRBJ1-2 - TRBV4-2
CSARDPKNTEAFF TRBJ1-1 - TRBV20-1
CASSPPGLVAEQFF TRBJ2-1 TRBD2 TRBV5-5
CSAFRGVPNNEQFF TRBJ2-1 - TRBV20-1
CSAPKGRGSSRAGELFF TRBJ2-2 TRBD2 TRBV20-1
CASRKPGQIETQYF TRBJ2-5 TRBD1 TRBV11-2
CASSSPPRGRYNEQYF TRBJ2-7 TRBD2 TRBV12-3/TRBV12-4
CSANRDRRMDIQYF TRBJ2-4 TRBD1 TRBV20-1
CASRTSGRAFEQYF TRBJ2-7 TRBD2 TRBV3-1
CAISESGRALADTQYF TRBJ2-3 TRBD2 TRBV10-3
CSATPRSGPEKLFF TRBJ1-4 - TRBV20-1
CSARDGAGGQETQYF TRBJ2-5 TRBD1 TRBV20-1
CASSPPEATEAFF TRBJ1-1 - TRBV5-1
CASSLALGQGQETQYF TRBJ2-5 TRBD1 TRBV7-2
CASSLGYLNQPQHF TRBJ1-5 - TRBV12-3/TRBV12-4
CASSLASGLAGVELFF TRBJ2-1 TRBD2 TRBV7-8
CASSLGLNQPQHF TRBJ1-5 - TRBV12-3/TRBV12-4
CSARDLVIGQASF TRBJ2-7 TRBD1 TRBV20-1
CAWGREATEAFF TRBJ1-1 - TRBV5-6
CASRGGAPRNQPQHF TRBJ1-5 - TRBV27
CASSSRDRETQYF TRBJ2-5 - TRBV10-1
CASRGGRESEAFF TRBJ1-1 - TRBV27
CASSATGTGELFF TRBJ2-2 - TRBV18
CASSLRAGTTSSYNEQFF TRBJ2-1 - TRBV9
CASSFERGIGETQYF TRBJ2-5 - TRBV6-5
CASSQDLLAGVYNEQFF TRBJ2-1 TRBD2 TRBV14
CSASGGYEQYF TRBJ2-7 - TRBV20-1
CASSVGGRNTIYF TRBJ1-3 - TRBV9
CASVRGSVPEPSGETQYF TRBJ2-5 TRBD2 TRBV6-4
CISVPEARFEGPLPRTQYF TRBJ2-5 - TRBV7-5
CASSQLTDTQYF TRBJ2-3 - TRBV3-1
CASSLSPGPSYEQYF TRBJ2-7 - TRBV27
CASSQAMASYNEQFF TRBJ2-1 - TRBV4-3
CASSFHIGGMETQYF TRBJ2-5 - TRBV12-3/TRBV12-4
CATLLFGKGPTYGYTF TRBJ1-2 - TRBV27
CSASLGTDTQYF TRBJ2-3 - TRBV20-1
CASSTTSGQPQHF TRBJ1-5 - TRBV7-2
CASSSIRETQYF TRBJ2-5 - TRBV12-3/TRBV12-4
CATSRGGAQGLDTQYF TRBJ2-3 TRBD2 TRBV15
CASSRPGRSYNEQFF TRBJ2-1 - TRBV14